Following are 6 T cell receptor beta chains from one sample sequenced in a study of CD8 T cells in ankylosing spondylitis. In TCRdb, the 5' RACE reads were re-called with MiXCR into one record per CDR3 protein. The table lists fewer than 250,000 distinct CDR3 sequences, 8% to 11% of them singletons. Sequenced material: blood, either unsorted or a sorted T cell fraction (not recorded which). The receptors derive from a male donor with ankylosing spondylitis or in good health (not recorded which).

The CDR3 sequence: CASSLGTGCINEQYF. CDR3 DNA sequence: TGTGCCAGCAGTTTAGGCACAGGGTGCATTAACGAGCAGTACTTC. This chain joins TRBV12-3 or TRBV12-4 and TRBJ2-7, with D tentatively TRBD1 (6 bases). The CDR3 is 15 residues long. V was cut by 1 base and J by 5 bases, with 15 bases left in between.

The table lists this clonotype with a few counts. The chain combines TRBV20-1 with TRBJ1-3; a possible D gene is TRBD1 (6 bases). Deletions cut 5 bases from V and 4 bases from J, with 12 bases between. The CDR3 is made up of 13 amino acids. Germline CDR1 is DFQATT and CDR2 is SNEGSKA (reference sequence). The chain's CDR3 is CSAPRGAGNTIYF. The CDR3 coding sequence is TGCAGTGCTCCCAGGGGTGCAGGAAACACCATATATTTT.

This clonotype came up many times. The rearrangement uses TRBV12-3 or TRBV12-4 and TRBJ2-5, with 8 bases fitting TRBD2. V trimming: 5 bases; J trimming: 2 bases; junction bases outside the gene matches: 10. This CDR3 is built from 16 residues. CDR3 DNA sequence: TGTGCCAGCAGTAGATTCCCGGGACTAGAACAAGAGACCCAGTACTTC. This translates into CASSRFPGLEQETQYF.

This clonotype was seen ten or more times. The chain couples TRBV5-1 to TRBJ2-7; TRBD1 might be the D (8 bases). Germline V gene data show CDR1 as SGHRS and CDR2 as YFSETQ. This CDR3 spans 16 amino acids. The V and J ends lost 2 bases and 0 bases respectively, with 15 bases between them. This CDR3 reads CASSLQGGEISYEQYF. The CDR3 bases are TGCGCCAGCAGCTTACAGGGGGGGGAGATCTCCTACGAGCAGTACTTC.

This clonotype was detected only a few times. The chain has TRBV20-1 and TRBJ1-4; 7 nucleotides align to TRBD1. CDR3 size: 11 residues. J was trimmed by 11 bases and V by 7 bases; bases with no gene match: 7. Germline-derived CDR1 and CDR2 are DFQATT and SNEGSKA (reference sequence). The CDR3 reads CSVTRDSKLFF. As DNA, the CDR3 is TGCAGTGTGACCCGGGACAGCAAACTGTTTTTT.

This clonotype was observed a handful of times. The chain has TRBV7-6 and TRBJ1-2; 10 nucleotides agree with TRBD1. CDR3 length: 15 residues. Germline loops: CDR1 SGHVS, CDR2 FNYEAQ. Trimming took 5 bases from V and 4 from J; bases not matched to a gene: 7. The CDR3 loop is CASSPRRDRGYGYTF. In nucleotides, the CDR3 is TGTGCCAGCAGCCCCCGGCGGGACAGGGGCTATGGCTACACCTTC.